This is a list of T cell receptor beta chains from one sample in a study of T cell responses to AZD1222 COVID-19 vaccine. Assay: immunoSEQ multiplex PCR; the TCRdb copy retains only in-frame clones and omits some. The table shows about 120,000 clones, with about 86% occurring only once. Here the sequenced sample was peripheral blood, taken 28 days after the second AZD1222 dose. The receptors originated from an adult who received the AZD1222 COVID-19 vaccine. The CDR3 runs from the conserved cysteine through the conserved F or W. Each record gives: V gene, clone size, CDR3 length, J gene, D gene, CDR3 DNA, CDR3 protein. The D gene is left open where the match is weak. Clone size is stated in some rows and not others, as once, few, many or a class when expanded.

v_gene: TRBV2
abundance: once
len: 15
j_gene: TRBJ2-7
d_gene: .
CDR3nt: TGTGCCAGCAGTGCCTTCGCGTCCATAACCTACGAGCAGTACTTC
CDR3aa: CASSAFASITYEQYF

v_gene: TRBV28
abundance: .
len: 16
j_gene: TRBJ2-2
d_gene: TRBD2
CDR3nt: TGTGCCAGCAGTTTTGGGACTAGAGCCAGCACCGGGGAGCTGTTTTTT
CDR3aa: CASSFGTRASTGELFF

v_gene: TRBV6-5
abundance: few
len: 14
j_gene: TRBJ2-7
d_gene: TRBD1
CDR3nt: TGTGCCAGCAGCGCCAGGACAGGATCGGGCGAGCAGTACTTC
CDR3aa: CASSARTGSGEQYF

v_gene: TRBV10-2
abundance: .
len: 14
j_gene: TRBJ1-4
d_gene: .
CDR3nt: TGCGCCAGCAGTCGACAGTTGGTGGACGAAAAACTGTTTTTT
CDR3aa: CASSRQLVDEKLFF

v_gene: TRBV5-5
abundance: once
len: 16
j_gene: TRBJ2-7
d_gene: .
CDR3nt: TGTGCCAGCAGCCTCGGAGGACTGGCCAGCTCCTACGAGCAGTACTTC
CDR3aa: CASSLGGLASSYEQYF

v_gene: TRBV4-3
abundance: few
len: 20
j_gene: TRBJ1-4
d_gene: .
CDR3nt: TGCGCCAGCAGCCAAGATAGGAGGCAGGGAGCGTCACCGGCTAATGAAAAACTGTTTTTT
CDR3aa: CASSQDRRQGASPANEKLFF

v_gene: TRBV27
abundance: once
len: 15
j_gene: TRBJ1-2
d_gene: TRBD1
CDR3nt: TGTGCCAGCAGTTTTGCCGGACAGGAAGCTTTTGGCTACACCTTC
CDR3aa: CASSFAGQEAFGYTF

v_gene: TRBV10-3
abundance: .
len: 13
j_gene: TRBJ2-1
d_gene: TRBD1
CDR3nt: TGTGCCATGTCGGGACAGGGTAACAATGAGCAGTTCTTC
CDR3aa: CAMSGQGNNEQFF

v_gene: TRBV7-2
abundance: once
len: 17
j_gene: TRBJ1-6
d_gene: .
CDR3nt: TGTGCCAGCAGCTTAAACGGTGGGAGCTCCTATAATTCACCCCTCCACTTT
CDR3aa: CASSLNGGSSYNSPLHF

v_gene: TRBV11-2
abundance: .
len: 15
j_gene: TRBJ2-2
d_gene: .
CDR3nt: TGTGCCAGCAGCTTCGCGGAGATCATCACCGGGGAGCTGTTTTTT
CDR3aa: CASSFAEIITGELFF

v_gene: TRBV7-9
abundance: .
len: 14
j_gene: TRBJ2-5
d_gene: TRBD2
CDR3nt: TGTGCCAGCAGCTTATCCTTAGCGGGGGAGACCCAGTACTTC
CDR3aa: CASSLSLAGETQYF

v_gene: TRBV7-9
abundance: .
len: 12
j_gene: TRBJ2-2
d_gene: .
CDR3nt: TGTGCCAGCAGCCTTGGCACCGGGGAGCTGTTTTTT
CDR3aa: CASSLGTGELFF

v_gene: TRBV6-2/TRBV6-3
abundance: .
len: 14
j_gene: TRBJ1-1
d_gene: .
CDR3nt: TGTGCCAGCAGTACGTACAGGGAGAACACTGAAGCTTTCTTT
CDR3aa: CASSTYRENTEAFF

v_gene: TRBV27
abundance: .
len: 16
j_gene: TRBJ2-3
d_gene: TRBD2
CDR3nt: TGTGCCAGCACCCTGACTAGCGGGGGGGCCGGGGATACGCAGTATTTT
CDR3aa: CASTLTSGGAGDTQYF

v_gene: TRBV5-4
abundance: .
len: 16
j_gene: TRBJ2-7
d_gene: .
CDR3nt: TGTGCCAGCAGCTGGGATTCTGGGACATTTACCTACGAGCAGTACTTC
CDR3aa: CASSWDSGTFTYEQYF

v_gene: TRBV5-6
abundance: .
len: 16
j_gene: TRBJ2-7
d_gene: .
CDR3nt: TGTGCCAGCAGCTTGGTCGTCGACTTGACCTACTACGAGCAGTACTTC
CDR3aa: CASSLVVDLTYYEQYF

v_gene: TRBV28
abundance: .
len: 20
j_gene: TRBJ1-1
d_gene: TRBD1
CDR3nt: TGTGCCAGCAGTCCCAAAGGCTTCGGGACAGCATATCCTAGAAGGACTGAAGCTTTCTTT
CDR3aa: CASSPKGFGTAYPRRTEAFF

v_gene: TRBV7-2
abundance: .
len: 14
j_gene: TRBJ2-2
d_gene: .
CDR3nt: TGTGCCAGCAGCTTAGGGTTTCTGACCGGGGAGCTGTTTTTT
CDR3aa: CASSLGFLTGELFF

v_gene: TRBV5-8
abundance: .
len: 18
j_gene: TRBJ1-4
d_gene: .
CDR3nt: TGTGCCAGCAGCTCAGATTCCCGGACGGGGACAACTAATGAAAAACTGTTTTTT
CDR3aa: CASSSDSRTGTTNEKLFF

v_gene: TRBV5-6
abundance: .
len: 12
j_gene: TRBJ2-1
d_gene: .
CDR3nt: TGTGCCAGCAGCTTGTACACGGTTGAGCAGTTCTTC
CDR3aa: CASSLYTVEQFF

v_gene: TRBV7-2
abundance: .
len: 15
j_gene: TRBJ2-1
d_gene: TRBD1
CDR3nt: TGTGCCAGCAGCGCACGACAGGGGCCCTACAATGAGCAGTTCTTC
CDR3aa: CASSARQGPYNEQFF

v_gene: TRBV6-2/TRBV6-3
abundance: .
len: 16
j_gene: TRBJ1-2
d_gene: .
CDR3nt: TGTGCCAGCAGCCCAAGGCCTCGGACAGACCTCTATGGCTACACCTTC
CDR3aa: CASSPRPRTDLYGYTF

v_gene: TRBV7-2
abundance: .
len: 14
j_gene: TRBJ1-1
d_gene: TRBD1
CDR3nt: TGTGCCAGCAGCTTACACAGGGGGCTTACTGAAGCTTTCTTT
CDR3aa: CASSLHRGLTEAFF

v_gene: TRBV7-6
abundance: once
len: 17
j_gene: TRBJ1-3
d_gene: .
CDR3nt: TGTGCCAGCAGCTCGCCATACCCGGACAGCTCTGGAAACACCATATATTTT
CDR3aa: CASSSPYPDSSGNTIYF

v_gene: TRBV7-2
abundance: .
len: 13
j_gene: TRBJ1-5
d_gene: .
CDR3nt: TGTGCCAGCAGCCTTGGGAGGTATCAGCCCCAGCATTTT
CDR3aa: CASSLGRYQPQHF